The 21 T cell receptor beta chains in this list originate from one sample, sequenced in a study of radiotherapy plus CTLA-4 blockade in lung cancer. TCRdb's copy holds only in-frame clones and misses some; the assay was immunoSEQ multiplex PCR. The table lists fewer than 45,000 clones, 72% of them singletons, with 9.5% to 13% in the top ten. The starting material was peripheral blood, obtained from a patient treated with radiotherapy plus ipilimumab. The receptors were sampled from a human donor with non-small cell lung cancer who had stable disease on radiotherapy plus ipilimumab.

J is TRBJ2-7 and V is TRBV11-2; no reliable D call. Germline V gene sequence: CDR1 SGHAT, CDR2 FQNNGV. The CDR3 spans 16 residues. Trimming left V 5 bases short and J 3 bases short, with 20 bases between. The CDR3 DNA reads as TGTGCCAGCAGCCCCCGACGGATAGGAGTGGACTACGAGCAGTACTTC. It encodes CASSPRRIGVDYEQYF.

This clone was counted a few times. The chain has TRBV30 and TRBJ2-2; D gene ambiguous. Germline V gene data show CDR1 as GTSNPN and CDR2 as SVGIG (reference sequence). Deletions cut 0 bases from V and 9 bases from J, with 11 bases between. CDR3 size: 13 residues. CDR3 nucleotide sequence: TGTGCCTGGAGTGTAGTCCCGGAGAGGGAGCTGTTTTTT. It is translated as CAWSVVPERELFF.

This clone was observed a single time. The rearrangement joins TRBV19 to TRBJ2-1; 11 bases are a match to TRBD2. CDR1 is LNHDA, CDR2 SQIVND, per germline (reference sequence). V dropped 3 bases and J dropped 6; count of bases not matched to a gene: 7. The CDR3 contains 16 residues. In nucleotides, the CDR3 is TGTGCCAGTAGTATTTCACTAGCGGGGGCTGGCAATGAGCAGTTCTTC. Residues: CASSISLAGAGNEQFF.

The rearrangement links TRBV25-1 to TRBJ1-4; D unresolved. V was shortened by 1 base and J by 5 bases, with 17 bases between the two germline ends. CDR1 and CDR2 (germline): MGHDK, SYGVNS. This CDR3 is 17 amino acids long. In nucleotides, the CDR3 is TGTGCCAGCAGTGAATTAGAGCGGGGAAGGAGAAATGAAAAACTGTTTTTT. This codes for CASSELERGRRNEKLFF.

The chain is built from TRBV6-5 and TRBJ1-1, with TRBD1 identical over 7 bases. V shed 2 bases, J shed 0 bases, and the junction held 6 bases outside the gene matches. This CDR3 has 16 amino acids. Germline CDR1 MNHEY, CDR2 SVGAGI. This CDR3 reads CASSYTRTGLNTEAFF. CDR3 nucleotides: TGTGCCAGCAGTTACACCAGGACAGGACTGAACACTGAAGCTTTCTTT.

The chain recombines TRBV30 with TRBJ1-1; D gene ambiguous. CDR1 is GTSNPN and CDR2 is SVGIG in the germline V gene (reference sequence). The ends were cut back, 7 bases at V and 1 base at J, with 13 bases in the middle. The CDR3 extends over 13 amino acids. The CDR3 reads CAYLGVGNTEAFF. CDR3 sequence (DNA): TGTGCCTACCTCGGGGTGGGGAACACTGAAGCTTTCTTT.

The rearrangement joins TRBV5-6 to TRBJ2-4; D remains unclear. V was trimmed by 0 bases and J by 8 bases, leaving 15 bases between them. CDR1 and CDR2 from the germline V gene are SGHDT and YYEEEE. This CDR3 is 15 amino acids long. CDR3 region: CASSLVTPTRDIQYF. In DNA, the CDR3 is TGTGCCAGCAGCTTGGTGACCCCCACTCGGGACATTCAGTACTTC.

The V and J genes are TRBV19 and TRBJ1-1; no definite D call. The CDR3 covers 16 residues. Per the germline V gene, CDR1 is LNHDA and CDR2 is SQIVND (reference sequence). Trimming removed 6 bases at V and 0 bases at J, with 17 bases between. DNA for the CDR3: TGTGCCAGTAGCCTTGAACGGGGAGGATTGAACACTGAAGCTTTCTTT. Its translation: CASSLERGGLNTEAFF.

This clone turned up a few times. The V gene is TRBV2, the J gene TRBJ2-7; 8 bases match TRBD2. There are 15 residues in the CDR3. Germline V gene data show CDR1 as SNHLY and CDR2 as FYNNEI. The trim removed 4 bases at V and 2 bases at J, leaving 7 bases unmatched. The CDR3, as DNA: TGTGCCAGCAGTGTCGCCAGCGGGGGTACCTACGAGCAGTACTTC. Translation gives CASSVASGGTYEQYF.

Notes on this clone: Other DNA sequences from this sample encode an identical CDR3 as well. The chain is built from TRBV30 and TRBJ2-7; D may be TRBD2 (5 bases). The germline CDR1 and CDR2 sequences are GTSNPN and SVGIG (reference sequence). This CDR3 comprises 14 residues. The germline V and J ends were trimmed by 3 bases and 0 bases, with 12 bases remaining between them. CDR3 loop: CAWSRGGSSYEQYF. The DNA for the CDR3 is TGTGCCTGGAGCCGAGGTGGGAGCTCCTACGAGCAGTACTTC.

This clone was observed a single time. The rearrangement joins TRBV5-1 to TRBJ2-1, with a possible D match to TRBD1 (5 bases). CDR3 length: 15 residues. V lost 7 bases to trimming and J lost 4 bases, with 18 bases between them. CDR1 and CDR2 from the germline V gene are SGHRS and YFSETQ. The CDR3 loop reads CASRPQGRDYNEQFF. The CDR3, as DNA: TGCGCCAGCCGCCCCCAAGGCAGGGATTACAATGAGCAGTTCTTC.

J is TRBJ2-7 and V is TRBV7-2, with D perhaps TRBD1 (6 bases). The germline V gene encodes CDR1 SGHTA and CDR2 FQGNSA. Trimming cost V 3 bases and J 5 bases, with 17 bases left between them. The CDR3 has 15 amino acids. CDR3 loop: CASSFGPHRANEQYF. The CDR3 DNA follows: TGTGCCAGCAGCTTCGGACCCCACAGGGCGAACGAGCAGTACTTC.

The genes are TRBV7-9 and TRBJ1-2; TRBD1 matches 8 bases. The CDR3 has 14 residues. V lost 2 bases, J lost 6 bases, and 5 bases stayed unmatched. From germline, CDR1 is SEHNR and CDR2 FQNEAQ (reference sequence). For the CDR3, the DNA is TGTGCCAGCAGCTTACAGGGGGCGGGGGATGGCTACACCTTC. Translation gives CASSLQGAGDGYTF.

The chain is built from TRBV29-1 and TRBJ2-3, with D possibly being TRBD2 (6 bases). Germline V CDR1 and CDR2: SQVTM, ANQGSEA. V lost 1 base and J lost 6, with 14 bases in between. The CDR3 is 14 residues long. The CDR3: CSVEGRGGMDTQYF. The CDR3 bases are TGCAGCGTTGAAGGGAGGGGTGGGATGGATACGCAGTATTTT.

This clone was detected only once. The chain recombines TRBV13 with TRBJ1-3; the D gene is possibly TRBD1 (5 bases). The CDR3 contains 14 residues. Germline lookup yields CDR1 PRHDT and CDR2 FYEKMQ (reference sequence). V lost 3 bases, J lost 7 bases, and 13 bases lay in between. For the CDR3, the DNA is TGTGCCAGCAGCTTGAGGGGAGGTGAGAACACCATATATTTT. Translated, it gives CASSLRGGENTIYF.

The chain links TRBV19 to TRBJ1-1; D possibly corresponds to TRBD1 (5 bases). CDR1 and CDR2 (germline): LNHDA, SQIVND (reference sequence). Trimming removed 5 bases from V and 2 bases from J, with 15 bases in between. The CDR3 loop spans 15 amino acids. The CDR3 coding sequence is TGTGCCAGTAGTGATTTTGGGCGGACAAACACTGAAGCTTTCTTT. It specifies CASSDFGRTNTEAFF.

V gene TRBV10-3 combines with J gene TRBJ1-2; D is unclear. This CDR3 comprises 13 residues. Germline values: CDR1 ENHRY, CDR2 SYGVKD. V was trimmed by 5 bases and J by 9 bases, leaving 16 bases between them. For the CDR3, the DNA is TGTGCCATCAGTAAGGACGGGGAAAGTAGCTACACCTTC. Translated, it gives CAISKDGESSYTF.

A few counts support this clone. This chain uses TRBV29-1 with TRBJ1-2; TRBD1 aligns across 8 bases. Trimming cost V 6 bases and J 7 bases; bases outside gene matches: 7. The CDR3 spans 12 residues. CDR1 SQVTM and CDR2 ANQGSEA come from the germline V gene. As DNA, the CDR3 is TGCAGCGTCTCTACAGGGGGTTTTGGCTACACCTTC. Translated: CSVSTGGFGYTF.

The chain links TRBV6-6 to TRBJ1-6, with 10 bases aligning to TRBD1. The V gene's germline CDR1 is MNHNY and CDR2 SVGAGI (reference sequence). Unmatched junction bases numbered 8, after V lost 5 bases and J lost 10 bases. The CDR3 runs to 15 residues. The CDR3 DNA sequence: TGTGCCAGCAGTCTCCGACAGGGGGCGACCTCACCCCTCCACTTT. Protein product: CASSLRQGATSPLHF.

This rearrangement joins TRBV5-6 to TRBJ1-4, with D maybe TRBD1 (5 bases). Germline V gene sequence: CDR1 SGHDT, CDR2 YYEEEE. This CDR3 has 14 residues. The V gene lost 1 base and the J gene lost 6 bases, with 10 bases spanning the gap. Written as DNA, the CDR3 is TGTGCCAGCAGCTTGCAGGGAATCGATGAAAAACTGTTTTTT. Residues: CASSLQGIDEKLFF.

The chain joins TRBV6-6 to TRBJ1-1; the D gene is possibly TRBD1 (5 bases). The CDR3 is made up of 14 amino acids. In germline, CDR1 is MNHNY, CDR2 SVGAGI (reference sequence). The V end was cut by 6 bases, the J end by 6 bases, with 17 bases between. CDR3 protein: CASRKDSQVAEAFF. The CDR3 DNA reads TGTGCCAGCAGGAAAGACAGTCAAGTCGCTGAAGCTTTCTTT.